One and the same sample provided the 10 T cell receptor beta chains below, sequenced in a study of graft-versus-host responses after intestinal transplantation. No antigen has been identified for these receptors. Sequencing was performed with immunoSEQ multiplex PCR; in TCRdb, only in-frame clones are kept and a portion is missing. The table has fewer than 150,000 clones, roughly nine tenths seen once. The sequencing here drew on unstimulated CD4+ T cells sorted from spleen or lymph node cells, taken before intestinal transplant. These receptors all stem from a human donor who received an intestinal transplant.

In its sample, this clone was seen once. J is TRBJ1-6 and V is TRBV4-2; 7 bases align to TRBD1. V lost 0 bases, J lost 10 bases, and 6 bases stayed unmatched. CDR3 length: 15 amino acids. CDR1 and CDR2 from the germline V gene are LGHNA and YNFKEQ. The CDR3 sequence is CASSQDDTGVSPLHF. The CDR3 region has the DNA TGTGCCAGCAGCCAAGATGATACAGGGGTCTCACCCCTCCACTTT.

CDR3 protein: CASSGQGGSLSISGANVLTF. Here the CDR3 DNA reads TGTGCCAGCTCAGGACAGGGGGGTTCCCTTTCTATCTCTGGGGCCAACGTCCTGACTTTC. J is TRBJ2-6 and V is TRBV18, with 10 bases lining up with TRBD1. V shed 5 bases, J shed 0 bases, and the junction held 13 bases outside the gene matches. CDR1 and CDR2 (germline): KGHSH, LQKENI. The CDR3 is made up of 20 amino acids.

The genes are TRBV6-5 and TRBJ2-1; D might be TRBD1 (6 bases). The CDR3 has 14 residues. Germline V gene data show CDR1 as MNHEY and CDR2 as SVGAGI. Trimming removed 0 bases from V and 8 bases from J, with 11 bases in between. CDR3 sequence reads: CASSYSMGAHEQFF. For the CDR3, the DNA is TGTGCCAGCAGTTACTCGATGGGGGCCCATGAGCAGTTCTTC.

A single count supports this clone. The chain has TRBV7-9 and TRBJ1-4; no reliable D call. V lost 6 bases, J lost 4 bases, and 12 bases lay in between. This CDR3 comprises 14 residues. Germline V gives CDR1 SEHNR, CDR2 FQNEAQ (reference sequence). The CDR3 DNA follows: TGTGCCAGCAGTACCGGATTGGGTAATGAAAAACTGTTTTTT. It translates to CASSTGLGNEKLFF.

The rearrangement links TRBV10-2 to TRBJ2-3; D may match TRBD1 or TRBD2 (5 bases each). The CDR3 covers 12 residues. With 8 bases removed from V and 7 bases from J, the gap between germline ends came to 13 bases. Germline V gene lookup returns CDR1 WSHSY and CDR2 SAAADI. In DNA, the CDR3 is TGCGCCAGCGGAGCAGGGAGCAATACGCAGTATTTT. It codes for CASGAGSNTQYF.

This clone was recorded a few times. The CDR3, as DNA: TGCGCCAGCAGTGGGACGACAGGGACAGTGGATGAGCAGTTCTTC. Translated: CASSGTTGTVDEQFF. This chain connects TRBV10-2 to TRBJ2-1, with 7 nucleotides matching TRBD1. Losses at the gene ends were 4 bases for V and 8 bases for J; bases not matched to a gene: 11. This CDR3 has 15 amino acids. Germline CDR1 is WSHSY and CDR2 is SAAADI.

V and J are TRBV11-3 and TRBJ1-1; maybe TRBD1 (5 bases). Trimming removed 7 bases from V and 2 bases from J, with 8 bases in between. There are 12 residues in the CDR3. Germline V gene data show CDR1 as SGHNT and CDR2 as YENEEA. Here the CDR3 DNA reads TGTGCCAGCACCAGGGCAAACACTGAAGCTTTCTTT. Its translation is CASTRANTEAFF.

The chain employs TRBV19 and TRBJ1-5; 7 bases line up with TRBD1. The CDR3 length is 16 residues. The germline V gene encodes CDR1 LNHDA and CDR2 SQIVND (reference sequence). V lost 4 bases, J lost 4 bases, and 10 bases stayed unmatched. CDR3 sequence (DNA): TGTGCCAGTAGTAACCCCGACAGGGCCGGGAATCAGCCCCAGCATTTT. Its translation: CASSNPDRAGNQPQHF.

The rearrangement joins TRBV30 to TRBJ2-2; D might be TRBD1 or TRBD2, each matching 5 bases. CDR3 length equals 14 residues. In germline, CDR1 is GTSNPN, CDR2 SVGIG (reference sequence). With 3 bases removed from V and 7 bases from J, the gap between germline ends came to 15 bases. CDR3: CAWSGTPVSGELFF. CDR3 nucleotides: TGTGCCTGGAGCGGGACCCCAGTCAGCGGGGAGCTGTTTTTT.

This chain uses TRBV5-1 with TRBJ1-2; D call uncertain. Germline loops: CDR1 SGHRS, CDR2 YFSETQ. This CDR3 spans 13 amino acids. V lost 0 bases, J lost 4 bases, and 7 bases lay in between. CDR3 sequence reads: CASSLDSSYGYTF. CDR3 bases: TGCGCCAGCAGCTTGGACAGCTCCTATGGCTACACCTTC.